The present T cell receptor (beta chain) was sequenced within a study of blood T cell repertoires in COVID-19. Membership in each cohort depended on participant-reported clinical history. Under the authors' procedure: For nucleated cells, counts were estimated from reference gene primer amplification. Sequencing used immunoSEQ multiplex PCR; TCRdb keeps in-frame clones, though not all of them. The DNA gave D and trimming, while V, J and clone size come from that table. The sample includes about 270,000 clones, approximately 90% of them seen just once. The germline V gene encodes CDR1 LNHDA and CDR2 SQIVND (reference sequence). This CDR3 region has 14 residues. J lost 4 bases, V lost 7 bases, and 6 bases had no gene match.

The chain is built from TRBV19 and TRBJ2-2, with 7 bases identical to TRBD1. Specimen: PBMCs or T cells enriched from blood (not recorded which). The receptor's source is a woman aged 30 to 39 with acute COVID-19. This CDR3 reads CASNYRGSTGELFF. The CDR3 DNA sequence: TGTGCCAGTAATTACAGGGGATCCACCGGGGAGCTGTTTTTT.